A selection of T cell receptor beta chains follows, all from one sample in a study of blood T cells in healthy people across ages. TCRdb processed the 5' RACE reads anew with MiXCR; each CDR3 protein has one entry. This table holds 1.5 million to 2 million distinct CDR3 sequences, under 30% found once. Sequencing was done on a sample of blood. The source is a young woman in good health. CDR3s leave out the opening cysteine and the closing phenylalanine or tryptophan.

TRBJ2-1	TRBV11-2	ASSRDGYNEQF
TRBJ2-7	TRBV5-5	ASSFTGNSAYEQY
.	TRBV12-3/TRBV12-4	ASIARVGETQY
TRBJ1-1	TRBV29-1	SVEGQGRTEAF
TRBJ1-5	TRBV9	ASSSQVGQPQH
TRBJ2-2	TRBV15	ATSRDQWATGELF
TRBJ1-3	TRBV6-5	ASSSQGAPGNTIY
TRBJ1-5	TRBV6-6	ASSSVNQPQH
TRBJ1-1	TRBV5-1	ASSLAPDILDGAF
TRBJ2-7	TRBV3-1	ASSQRGTAYEQY
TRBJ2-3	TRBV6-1	ASSVRPGPLSDTQY
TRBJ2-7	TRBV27	ASSLSDPGKQY
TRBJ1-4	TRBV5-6	ASSRVTERSEKLF
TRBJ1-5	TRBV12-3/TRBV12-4	ASRTTGALNQPQH
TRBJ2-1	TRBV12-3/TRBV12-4	ASILGGGRGNNEQF
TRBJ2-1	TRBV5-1	ATPRTNYNEQF
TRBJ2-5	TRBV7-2	ASSRPESPETQY
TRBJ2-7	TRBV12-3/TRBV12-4	AGSPGGLFYEQY
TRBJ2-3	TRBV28	ASSVIGTSTDTQY
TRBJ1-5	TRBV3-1	ASSQESHSNQPQH
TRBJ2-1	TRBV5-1	ASSWTSGIPSNEQF
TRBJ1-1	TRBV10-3	AGRGPESTEAF
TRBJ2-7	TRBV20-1	SASGTSDEQY
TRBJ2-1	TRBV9	ASSVDRYPNGQF
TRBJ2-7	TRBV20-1	SARGLAGGPNEQY
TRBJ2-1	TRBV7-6	ASSLRQGFVHEYNEQF
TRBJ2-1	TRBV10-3	AIRSSGPLVDGQF
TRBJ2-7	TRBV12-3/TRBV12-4	AGSLSGGNYEQY
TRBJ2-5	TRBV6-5	ASSYEAGVETQY
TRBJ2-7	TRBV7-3	ASSPSGGRREQY
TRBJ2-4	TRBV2	ASSGPDRGLAKNIQY
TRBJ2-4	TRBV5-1	ASNPGTSGRRGEQY
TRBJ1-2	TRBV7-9	ASSSRQGVEAYGYT
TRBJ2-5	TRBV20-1	SARGLAETQY
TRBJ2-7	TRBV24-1	ATSGSGQGRSYEQY
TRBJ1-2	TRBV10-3	AISTNRGPVGYT
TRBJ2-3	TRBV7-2	ASSQYGKDTQY
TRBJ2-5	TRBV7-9	ASRSTRLAGREVEY
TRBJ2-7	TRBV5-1	ASSLTGIDLREQY
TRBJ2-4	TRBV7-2	ASSFEGRDIQY
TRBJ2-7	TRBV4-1	ASSHPQGSSYEQY
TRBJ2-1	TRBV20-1	SATTGLAGEDEQF